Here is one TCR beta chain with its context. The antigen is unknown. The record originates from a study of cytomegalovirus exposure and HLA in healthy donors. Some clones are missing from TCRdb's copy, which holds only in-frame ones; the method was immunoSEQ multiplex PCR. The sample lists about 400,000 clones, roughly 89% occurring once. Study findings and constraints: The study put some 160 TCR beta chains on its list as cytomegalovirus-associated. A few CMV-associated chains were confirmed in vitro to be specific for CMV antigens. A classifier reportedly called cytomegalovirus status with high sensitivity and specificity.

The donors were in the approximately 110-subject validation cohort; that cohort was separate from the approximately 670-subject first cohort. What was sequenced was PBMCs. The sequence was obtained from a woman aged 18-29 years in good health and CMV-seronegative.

The CDR3, as DNA: TGTGCCAGTAGCCACAGACAGGGAGCCGAGCAGTACTTC. Encoded protein: CASSHRQGAEQYF. This chain links TRBV19 with TRBJ2-7; 7 bases are a match to TRBD1. V dropped 6 bases and J dropped 6; count of bases not matched to a gene: 8. The CDR3 is 13 amino acids. Germline-derived CDR1 and CDR2 are LNHDA and SQIVND (reference sequence).